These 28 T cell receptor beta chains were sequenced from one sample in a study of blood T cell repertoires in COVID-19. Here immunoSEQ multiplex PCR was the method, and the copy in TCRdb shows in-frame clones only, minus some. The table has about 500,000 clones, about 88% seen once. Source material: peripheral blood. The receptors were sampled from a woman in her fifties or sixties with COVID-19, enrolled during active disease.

Written as DNA, the CDR3 is TGTGCCAGCAGCCGGGACTTTCTGATCTCCTACGAGCAGTACTTC. This sequence encodes CASSRDFLISYEQYF. The chain links TRBV7-2 to TRBJ2-7; D might be TRBD2 (6 bases). V was trimmed by 5 bases and J by 0 bases, leaving 14 bases between them. CDR3 size: 15 residues. The germline V gene encodes CDR1 SGHTA and CDR2 FQGNSA.

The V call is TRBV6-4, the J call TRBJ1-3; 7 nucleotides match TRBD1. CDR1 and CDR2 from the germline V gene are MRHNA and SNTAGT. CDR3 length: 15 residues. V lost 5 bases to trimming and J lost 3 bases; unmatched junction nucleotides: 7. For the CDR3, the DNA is TGTGCCAGCAGTTTGGGCAGGGGGAATGGAAACACCATATATTTT. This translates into CASSLGRGNGNTIYF.

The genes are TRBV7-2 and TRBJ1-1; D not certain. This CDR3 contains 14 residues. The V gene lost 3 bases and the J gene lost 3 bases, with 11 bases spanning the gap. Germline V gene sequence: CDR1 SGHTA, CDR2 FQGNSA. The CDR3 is CASSFTFPDTEAFF. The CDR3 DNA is TGTGCCAGCAGCTTCACCTTTCCGGACACTGAAGCTTTCTTT.

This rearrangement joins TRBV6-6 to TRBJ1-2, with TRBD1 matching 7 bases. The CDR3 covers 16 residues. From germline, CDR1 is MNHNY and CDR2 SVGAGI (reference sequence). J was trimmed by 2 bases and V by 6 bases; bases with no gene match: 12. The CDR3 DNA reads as TGTGCCAGCAGATTCAATCGACAGGGACCAAACTATGGCTACACCTTC. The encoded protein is CASRFNRQGPNYGYTF.

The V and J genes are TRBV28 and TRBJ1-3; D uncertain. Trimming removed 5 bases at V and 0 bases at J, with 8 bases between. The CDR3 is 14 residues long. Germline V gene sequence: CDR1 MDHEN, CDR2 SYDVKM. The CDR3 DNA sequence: TGTGCCAGCAGTCCGGGTTTCTCTGGAAACACCATATATTTT. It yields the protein CASSPGFSGNTIYF.

The CDR3 nucleotides read TGTGCCTGGAGTGCGCCGACTACAGGGTCGAACACCGGGGAGCTGTTTTTT. Encoded protein: CAWSAPTTGSNTGELFF. The chain combines TRBV30 with TRBJ2-2, with D perhaps TRBD1 (6 bases). This CDR3 is 17 amino acids long. Germline-derived CDR1 and CDR2 are GTSNPN and SVGIG (reference sequence). V was cut by 1 base and J by 0 bases, with 15 bases left in between.

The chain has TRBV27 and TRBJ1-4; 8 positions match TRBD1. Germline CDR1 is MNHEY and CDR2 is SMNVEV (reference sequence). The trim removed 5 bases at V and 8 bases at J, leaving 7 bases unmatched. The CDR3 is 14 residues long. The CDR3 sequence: CASSLDRGGEKLFF. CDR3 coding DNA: TGTGCCAGCAGTCTTGACAGGGGTGGGGAAAAACTGTTTTTT.

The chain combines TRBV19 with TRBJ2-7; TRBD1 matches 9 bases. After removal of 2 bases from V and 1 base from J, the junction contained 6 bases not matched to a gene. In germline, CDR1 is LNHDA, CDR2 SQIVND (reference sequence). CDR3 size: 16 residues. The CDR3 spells CASSIFFGQGSYEQYF. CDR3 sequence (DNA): TGTGCCAGTAGTATATTCTTCGGACAGGGGTCCTACGAGCAGTACTTC.

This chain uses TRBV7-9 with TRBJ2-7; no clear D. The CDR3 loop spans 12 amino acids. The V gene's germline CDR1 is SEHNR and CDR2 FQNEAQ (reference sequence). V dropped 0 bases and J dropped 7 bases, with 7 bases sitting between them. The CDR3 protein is CASSLAVREQYF. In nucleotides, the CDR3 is TGTGCCAGCAGCTTAGCCGTTCGGGAGCAGTACTTC. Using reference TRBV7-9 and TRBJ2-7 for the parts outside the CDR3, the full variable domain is DTGVSQNPRHKITKRGQNVTFRCDPISEHNRLYWYRQTLGQGPEFLTYFQNEAQLEKSRLLSDRFSAERPKGSFSTLEIQRTEQGDSAMYLCASSLAVREQYFGPGTRLTVT.

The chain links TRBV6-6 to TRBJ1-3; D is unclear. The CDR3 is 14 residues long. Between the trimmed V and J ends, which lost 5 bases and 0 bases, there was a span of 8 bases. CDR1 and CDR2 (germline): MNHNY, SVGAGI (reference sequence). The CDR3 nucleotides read TGTGCCAGCAGTACGCCGGGCTCTGGAAACACCATATATTTT. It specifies CASSTPGSGNTIYF.

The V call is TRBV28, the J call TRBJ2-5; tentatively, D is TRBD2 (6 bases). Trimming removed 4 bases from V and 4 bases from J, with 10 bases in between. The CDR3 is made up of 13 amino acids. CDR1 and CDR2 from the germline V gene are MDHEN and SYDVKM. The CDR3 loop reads CASSSTRTETQYF. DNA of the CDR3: TGTGCCAGCAGTTCGACTAGAACAGAGACCCAGTACTTC. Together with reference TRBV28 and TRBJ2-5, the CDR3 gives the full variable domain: DVKVTQSSRYLVKRTGEKVFLECVQDMDHENMFWYRQDPGLGLRLIYFSYDVKMKEKGDIPEGYSVSREKKERFSLILESASTNQTSMYLCASSSTRTETQYFGPGTRLLVL.

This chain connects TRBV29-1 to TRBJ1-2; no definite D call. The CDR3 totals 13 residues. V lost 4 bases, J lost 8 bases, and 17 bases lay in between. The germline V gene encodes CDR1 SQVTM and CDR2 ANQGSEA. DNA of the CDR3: TGCAGCGTTGGAACCTTTAATCGGGAGGGCTACACCTTC. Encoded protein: CSVGTFNREGYTF. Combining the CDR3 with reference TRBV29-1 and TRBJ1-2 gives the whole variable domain SAVISQKPSRDICQRGTSLTIQCQVDSQVTMMFWYRQQPGQSLTLIATANQGSEATYESGFVIDKFPISRPNLTFSTLTVSNMSPEDSSIYLCSVGTFNREGYTFGSGTRLTVV.

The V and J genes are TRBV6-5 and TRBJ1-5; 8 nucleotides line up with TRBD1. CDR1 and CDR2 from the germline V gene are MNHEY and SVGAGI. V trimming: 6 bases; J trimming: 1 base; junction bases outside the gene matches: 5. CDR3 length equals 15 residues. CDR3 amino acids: CASRDRVGSNQPQHF. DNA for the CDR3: TGTGCCAGCAGGGACAGGGTCGGGAGCAATCAGCCCCAGCATTTT.

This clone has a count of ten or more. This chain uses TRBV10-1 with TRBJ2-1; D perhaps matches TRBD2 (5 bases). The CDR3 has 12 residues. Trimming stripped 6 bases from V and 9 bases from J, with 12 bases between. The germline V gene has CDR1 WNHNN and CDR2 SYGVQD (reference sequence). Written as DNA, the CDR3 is TGCGCCAGCAGCGTAGCGTTGGGTGAGCAGTTCTTC. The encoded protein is CASSVALGEQFF.

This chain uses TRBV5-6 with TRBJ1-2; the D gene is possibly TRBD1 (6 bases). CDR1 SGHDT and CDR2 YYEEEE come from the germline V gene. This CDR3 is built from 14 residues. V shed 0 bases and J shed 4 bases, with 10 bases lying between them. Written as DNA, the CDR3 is TGTGCCAGCAGCTTGGGACAGGCCCTCTATGGCTACACCTTC. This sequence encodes CASSLGQALYGYTF.

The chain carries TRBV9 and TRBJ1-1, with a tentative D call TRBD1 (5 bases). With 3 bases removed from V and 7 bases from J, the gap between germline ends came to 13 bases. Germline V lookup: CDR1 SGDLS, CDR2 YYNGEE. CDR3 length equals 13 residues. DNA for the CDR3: TGTGCCAGCAGCGGCCCCCGGGGGGGTGAAGCTTTCTTT. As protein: CASSGPRGGEAFF.

CDR3 residues: CASSKVQTGQPTDTQYF. In DNA form, the CDR3 reads TGTGCCAGCAGCAAAGTCCAGACGGGACAGCCTACAGATACGCAGTATTTT. The gene calls are TRBV21-1 and TRBJ2-3; TRBD1, the D gene given by the table, was not confirmed from the DNA. TRBV21-1 is a pseudogene. This CDR3 is built from 17 residues.

The CDR3 sequence is CASSESGTGDLYGYTF. In DNA form, the CDR3 reads TGTGCCAGCAGTGAAAGTGGGACAGGGGACCTCTATGGCTACACCTTC. The J gene is TRBJ1-2, the V gene TRBV2; 10 bases match TRBD1. CDR1 is SNHLY and CDR2 is FYNNEI in the germline V gene. The CDR3 is 16 amino acids. The V segment lost 2 bases and the J segment 4 bases; nucleotides outside the gene matches: 7.

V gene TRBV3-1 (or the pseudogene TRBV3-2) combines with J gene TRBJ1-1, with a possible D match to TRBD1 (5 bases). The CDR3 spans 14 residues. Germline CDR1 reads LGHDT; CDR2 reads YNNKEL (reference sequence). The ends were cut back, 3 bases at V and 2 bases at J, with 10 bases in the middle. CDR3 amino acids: CASSQLDRNTEAFF. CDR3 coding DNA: TGTGCCAGCAGCCAGTTAGACAGAAACACTGAAGCTTTCTTT.

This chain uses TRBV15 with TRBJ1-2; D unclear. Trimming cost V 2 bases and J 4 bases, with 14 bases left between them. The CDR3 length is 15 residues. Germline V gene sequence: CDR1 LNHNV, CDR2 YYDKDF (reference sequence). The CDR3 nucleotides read TGTGCCACCAGCAGACGCCTGGGGAGCTTCTATGGCTACACCTTC. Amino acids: CATSRRLGSFYGYTF.

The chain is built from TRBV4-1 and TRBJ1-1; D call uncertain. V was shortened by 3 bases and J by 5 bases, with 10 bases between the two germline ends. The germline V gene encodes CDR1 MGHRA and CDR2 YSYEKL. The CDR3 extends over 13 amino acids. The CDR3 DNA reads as TGCGCCAGCAGCCATACCATGAGGACTGAAGCTTTCTTT. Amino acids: CASSHTMRTEAFF.

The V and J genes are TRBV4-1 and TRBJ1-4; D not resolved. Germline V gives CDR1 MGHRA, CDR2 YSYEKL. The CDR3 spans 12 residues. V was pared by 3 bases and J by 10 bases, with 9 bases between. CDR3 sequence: CASSQEQRKLFF. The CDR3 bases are TGCGCCAGCAGCCAGGAACAGAGAAAACTGTTTTTT.

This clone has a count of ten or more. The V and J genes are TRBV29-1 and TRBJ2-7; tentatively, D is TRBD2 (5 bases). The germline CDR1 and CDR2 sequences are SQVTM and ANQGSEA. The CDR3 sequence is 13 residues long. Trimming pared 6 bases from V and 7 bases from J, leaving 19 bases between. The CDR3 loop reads CSVSGPSAGEQYF. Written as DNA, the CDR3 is TGCAGCGTCTCCGGGCCCTCGGCGGGTGAGCAGTACTTC.

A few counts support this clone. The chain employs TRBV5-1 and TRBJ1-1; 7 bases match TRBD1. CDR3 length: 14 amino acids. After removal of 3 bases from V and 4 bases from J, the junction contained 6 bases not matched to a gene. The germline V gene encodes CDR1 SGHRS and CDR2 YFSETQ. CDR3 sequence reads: CASSSGQVFTEAFF. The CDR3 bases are TGCGCCAGCAGCTCCGGACAGGTCTTCACTGAAGCTTTCTTT.

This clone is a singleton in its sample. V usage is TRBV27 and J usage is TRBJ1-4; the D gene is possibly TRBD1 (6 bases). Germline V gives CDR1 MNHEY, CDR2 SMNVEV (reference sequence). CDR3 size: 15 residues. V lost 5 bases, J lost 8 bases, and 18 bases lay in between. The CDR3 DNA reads TGTGCCAGCAGTCCTAACTGGGGGGGCAACGAAAAACTGTTTTTT. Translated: CASSPNWGGNEKLFF.

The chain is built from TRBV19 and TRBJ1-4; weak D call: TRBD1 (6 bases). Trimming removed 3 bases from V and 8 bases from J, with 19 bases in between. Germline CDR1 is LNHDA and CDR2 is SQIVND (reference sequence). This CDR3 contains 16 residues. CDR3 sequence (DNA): TGTGCCAGTAGTATGGATCGGGACAAGATTCAGGAAAAACTGTTTTTT. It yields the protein CASSMDRDKIQEKLFF.

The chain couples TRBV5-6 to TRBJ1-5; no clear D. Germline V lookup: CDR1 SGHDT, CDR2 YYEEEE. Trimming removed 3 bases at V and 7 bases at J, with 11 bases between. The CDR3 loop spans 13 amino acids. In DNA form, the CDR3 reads TGTGCCAGCAGCTCCCTGTTGGCCCAGCCCCAGCATTTT. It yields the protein CASSSLLAQPQHF.

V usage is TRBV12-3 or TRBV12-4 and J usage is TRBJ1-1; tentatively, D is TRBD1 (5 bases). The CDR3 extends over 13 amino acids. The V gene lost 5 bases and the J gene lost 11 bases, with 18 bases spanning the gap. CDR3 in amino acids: CASSPTQGTSAFF. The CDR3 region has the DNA TGTGCCAGCAGTCCAACGCAGGGTACGTCTGCTTTCTTT.